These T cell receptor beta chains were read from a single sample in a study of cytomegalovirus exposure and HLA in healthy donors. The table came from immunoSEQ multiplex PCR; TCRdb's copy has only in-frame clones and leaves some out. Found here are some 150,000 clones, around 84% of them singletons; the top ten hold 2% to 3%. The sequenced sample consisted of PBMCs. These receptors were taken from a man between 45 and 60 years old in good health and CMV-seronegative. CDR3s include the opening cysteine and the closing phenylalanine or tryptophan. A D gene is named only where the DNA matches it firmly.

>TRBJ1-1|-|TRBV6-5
TGTGCCAGCAGTTACTCGATCGCAGGTTTCAACACTGAAGCTTTCTTT
CASSYSIAGFNTEAFF
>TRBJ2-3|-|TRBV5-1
TGCGCCAGCAGCTTGGCAGGGGTTCAACGCACAGATACGCAGTATTTT
CASSLAGVQRTDTQYF
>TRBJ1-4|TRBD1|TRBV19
TGTGCCAGTAGTTCAGCCGGGACAGGAGCAACTAATGAAAAACTGTTTTTT
CASSSAGTGATNEKLFF
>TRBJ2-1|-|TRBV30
TGTGCCTGGACCACCTACAATGAGCAGTTCTTC
CAWTTYNEQFF
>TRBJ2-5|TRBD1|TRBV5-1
TGCGCCAGCACTCTACAACCGGGACAGCAAGAGACCCAGTACTTC
CASTLQPGQQETQYF
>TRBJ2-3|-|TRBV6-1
TGTGCCAGCAGTGAAGTGAGGATAGATACGCAGTATTTT
CASSEVRIDTQYF
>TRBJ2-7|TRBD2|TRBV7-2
TGTGCCAGCAGCTTAGAAGGAGCGGGAGGTTTTCCCTACGAGCAGTACTTC
CASSLEGAGGFPYEQYF
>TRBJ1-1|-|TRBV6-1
TGTGCCAGCAGTGAAGTGAGGGAAAGCACTGAAGCTTTCTTT
CASSEVRESTEAFF
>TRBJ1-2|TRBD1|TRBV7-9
TGTGCCAGCAGCTTATCTGAGACAGGGGGCTATGGCTACACCTTC
CASSLSETGGYGYTF
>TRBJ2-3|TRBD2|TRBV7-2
TGTGCCAGCAGCCGAACTGCGGGGGGGCAGACAGATACGCAGTATTTT
CASSRTAGGQTDTQYF
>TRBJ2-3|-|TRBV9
TGTGCCAGCAGCGTAAACCCCCCCGGCAGGGTTCAACCCCTTAGCACAGATACGCAGTATTTT
CASSVNPPGRVQPLSTDTQYF
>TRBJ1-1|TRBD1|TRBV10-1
TGCGCCAGCAGGCTAGGACAGGGACACACTGAAGCTTTCTTT
CASRLGQGHTEAFF
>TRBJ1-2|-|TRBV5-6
TGTGCCAGCAGCCTGGTCTGGGGCCAGGGCTACACCTTC
CASSLVWGQGYTF
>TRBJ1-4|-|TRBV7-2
TGTGCCAGCAGCTTATCCTCCGGGTCGGGTGAAAAACTGTTTTTT
CASSLSSGSGEKLFF
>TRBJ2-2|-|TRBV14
TGTGCCAGCAGCCAAATCAATCGGGGGGAGCTGTTTTTT
CASSQINRGELFF